The 12 T cell receptor beta chains listed next were all sequenced from one sample in a study of T cells expressing NK-cell markers. Reprocessing the 5' RACE reads, TCRdb reports a single entry for every CDR3 protein and omits DNA. Its table lists some 110,000 distinct CDR3 sequences. The specimen was blood T cells: a sorted CD56 or NKG2C T cell subset, CD4+ or CD8+ T cells, or bulk PBMC T cells (not recorded which). Receptor source: a woman between 18 and 70 years old in good health.

This CDR3 reads CASSPTSGIGSDTQYF. The chain combines TRBV7-9 with TRBJ2-3; TCRdb selects TRBD2, and the lack of DNA leaves this call unchecked. The CDR3 extends over 16 amino acids. The germline CDR1 and CDR2 sequences are SEHNR and FQNEAQ (reference sequence).

The rearrangement joins TRBV11-2 to TRBJ2-3. There are 12 residues in the CDR3. Per germline, CDR1 SGHAT and CDR2 FQNNGV. This CDR3 is CASSSGFLGQYF.

This rearrangement joins TRBV15 to TRBJ2-1. CDR1 and CDR2 from the germline V gene are LNHNV and YYDKDF (reference sequence). There are 14 residues in the CDR3. CDR3 sequence reads: CATSPRTSSKEQFF.

The V gene is TRBV12-3 or TRBV12-4, the J gene TRBJ2-5; lacking DNA, the TRBD2 call made by TCRdb goes unchecked. The CDR3 spans 14 residues. The CDR3 spells CASSLAGARETQYF.

V is TRBV24-1 and J is TRBJ2-7; TCRdb gives TRBD2 as the D gene, but with no DNA this cannot be confirmed. Germline CDR1 KGHDR, CDR2 SFDVKD. This CDR3 contains 15 residues. The CDR3 reads CATSDLSSGSSEQYF.

The gene calls are TRBV29-1 and TRBJ2-1; the TRBD1 assignment by TCRdb is unverifiable without DNA. Per the germline V gene, CDR1 is SQVTM and CDR2 is ANQGSEA. The CDR3 loop spans 16 amino acids. This CDR3 is CSVEETQGARLNEQFF.

The chain recombines TRBV6-4 with TRBJ2-3; there is no DNA to check the TCRdb D call of TRBD2. This CDR3 contains 15 residues. The germline V gene encodes CDR1 MRHNA and CDR2 SNTAGT. CDR3 loop: CASSGLAGGTDTQYF.

This chain joins TRBV12-3 or TRBV12-4 and TRBJ2-3; TCRdb designates TRBD1, a call that cannot be tested without DNA. This CDR3 is built from 13 residues. This chain's CDR3 is CASSKTGPDTQYF.

The chain employs TRBV5-8 and TRBJ2-2. Per germline, CDR1 SGHTS and CDR2 YDEGEE. The CDR3 runs 12 residues. CDR3 residues: CASSLLSGELFF.

The chain is built from TRBV27 and TRBJ2-3; TCRdb lists TRBD2, though no DNA is available to test this call. Germline loops: CDR1 MNHEY, CDR2 SMNVEV (reference sequence). The CDR3 runs to 16 residues. Here the CDR3 reads CASSPGLNRVADTQYF.

The V gene is TRBV9, the J gene TRBJ2-7; TCRdb's assignment of TRBD2 cannot be checked, as there is no DNA. The CDR3 totals 14 residues. The germline V gene encodes CDR1 SGDLS and CDR2 YYNGEE. The CDR3 here is CASSAGAGEYEQYF.

The CDR3 protein is CASRGRGGEQFF. V usage is TRBV7-6 and J usage is TRBJ2-1; TCRdb gives TRBD1 as the D gene, but with no DNA this cannot be confirmed. Germline V CDR1 and CDR2: SGHVS, FNYEAQ. The CDR3 spans 12 residues. The variable domain in full, with the rest retrieved from reference TRBV7-6 and TRBJ2-1, is GAGVSQSPRYKVTKRGQDVALRCDPISGHVSLYWYRQALGQGPEFLTYFNYEAQQDKSGLPNDRFSAERPEGSISTLTIQRTEQRDSAMYRCASRGRGGEQFFGPGTRLTVL.